One and the same sample provided the 27 T cell receptor beta chains below, sequenced in a study of blood T cell repertoires in COVID-19. TCRdb keeps only in-frame clones here, not all; method: immunoSEQ multiplex PCR. In the table there are some 120,000 clones, just under 85% of which are singletons. Specimen: peripheral blood. All receptors derive from a man in his 70s with active or convalescent COVID-19.

The chain uses TRBV19 and TRBJ1-1, with a weak D call TRBD1 (6 bases). With 4 bases removed from V and 7 bases from J, the gap between germline ends came to 22 bases. The germline V gene encodes CDR1 LNHDA and CDR2 SQIVND (reference sequence). The CDR3 has 16 residues. DNA for the CDR3: TGTGCCAGTAGTAGTAGGGGATCGACCTCAGGGGTTGAAGCTTTCTTT. Its protein product is CASSSRGSTSGVEAFF.

The chain links TRBV7-9 to TRBJ1-1, with 9 bases fitting TRBD1. The CDR3 has 15 residues. Germline lookup yields CDR1 SEHNR and CDR2 FQNEAQ (reference sequence). Trimming at V came to 0 bases and at J to 6 bases, leaving 5 bases not matched to a gene. CDR3 sequence reads: CASSLASGTGSEAFF. The CDR3 DNA follows: TGTGCCAGCAGCTTAGCGTCCGGGACAGGGTCTGAAGCTTTCTTT. Full variable domain (rest looked up from reference TRBV7-9 and TRBJ1-1): DTGVSQNPRHKITKRGQNVTFRCDPISEHNRLYWYRQTLGQGPEFLTYFQNEAQLEKSRLLSDRFSAERPKGSFSTLEIQRTEQGDSAMYLCASSLASGTGSEAFFGQGTRLTVV.

The chain recombines TRBV7-6 with TRBJ2-1; 7 nucleotides line up with TRBD2. CDR3 length: 15 amino acids. CDR1 and CDR2 from the germline V gene are SGHVS and FNYEAQ. V trimming: 8 bases; J trimming: 0 bases; junction bases outside the gene matches: 7. The CDR3 region is CASGALAGSYNEQFF. As DNA, the CDR3 is TGTGCCAGCGGGGCATTAGCGGGCTCCTACAATGAGCAGTTCTTC.

A remark on this clone: The same CDR3 also results from other DNA sequences found in this sample. V usage is TRBV12-3 or TRBV12-4 and J usage is TRBJ2-7, with 7 bases lining up with TRBD1. The CDR3 runs to 13 residues. V trimming: 6 bases; J trimming: 3 bases; junction bases outside the gene matches: 5. The CDR3 region has the DNA TGTGCCAGCAGCCCGGGACAGAACTACGAGCAGTACTTC. Encoded protein: CASSPGQNYEQYF.

The chain links TRBV2 to TRBJ2-1, with 7 bases fitting TRBD2. V was pared by 6 bases and J by 3 bases, with 8 bases of the junction left unmatched. Germline V lookup: CDR1 SNHLY, CDR2 FYNNEI. This CDR3 contains 15 residues. The CDR3 spells CASRTLPGGYNEQFF. As DNA, the CDR3 is TGTGCCAGCAGAACCCTTCCGGGGGGCTACAATGAGCAGTTCTTC. The whole variable domain, remainder taken from reference TRBV2 and TRBJ2-1, is EPEVTQTPSHQVTQMGQEVILRCVPISNHLYFYWYRQILGQKVEFLVSFYNNEISEKSEIFDDQFSVERPDGSNFTLKIRSTKLEDSAMYFCASRTLPGGYNEQFFGPGTRLTVL.

The V gene is TRBV7-2, the J gene TRBJ1-2, with D perhaps matching TRBD1 (6 bases). The CDR3 contains 15 residues. Per the germline V gene, CDR1 is SGHTA and CDR2 is FQGNSA. V shed 5 bases and J shed 5 bases, with 18 bases lying between them. The CDR3 bases are TGTGCCAGCAGCCTATCGACAGGCACCCGTTATGGCTACACCTTC. Residues: CASSLSTGTRYGYTF.

This clone was detected a few times. This chain links TRBV19 with TRBJ1-1; 7 bases match TRBD1. This CDR3 is built from 15 residues. J lost 6 bases, V lost 1 base, and 8 bases had no gene match. The germline V gene has CDR1 LNHDA and CDR2 SQIVND (reference sequence). CDR3 sequence reads: CASSIVTGVLSEAFF. CDR3 in DNA: TGTGCCAGTAGTATAGTCACAGGGGTGTTGTCTGAAGCTTTCTTT.

CDR3 protein: CAWRGARHSNYGYTF. The CDR3 DNA is TGTGCCTGGAGAGGGGCGCGGCACAGTAACTATGGCTACACCTTC. The J gene is TRBJ1-2, the V gene TRBV30, with TRBD1 as a possible D gene (5 bases). Germline V gives CDR1 GTSNPN, CDR2 SVGIG (reference sequence). The CDR3 runs to 15 residues. V was pared by 3 bases and J by 1 base, with 15 bases between.

This chain uses TRBV19 with TRBJ1-1, with D unresolved. Germline V gene sequence: CDR1 LNHDA, CDR2 SQIVND (reference sequence). V shed 3 bases and J shed 2 bases, with 7 bases lying between them. The CDR3 loop spans 13 amino acids. CDR3 sequence (DNA): TGTGCCAGTAGTATGGCCCGAAACACTGAAGCTTTCTTT. Residues: CASSMARNTEAFF.

The genes are TRBV12-3 or TRBV12-4 and TRBJ1-1, with no clear D. Trimming removed 5 bases at V and 3 bases at J, with 10 bases between. This CDR3 is built from 13 residues. CDR3 residues: CASSLQRDTEAFF. CDR3 nucleotides: TGTGCCAGCAGTCTACAGCGGGACACTGAAGCTTTCTTT.

This clone was counted at least ten times. The rearrangement links TRBV7-2 to TRBJ2-1; 13 bases line up with TRBD2. This CDR3 is 16 amino acids long. From germline, CDR1 is SGHTA and CDR2 FQGNSA. V trimming: 0 bases; J trimming: 7 bases; junction bases outside the gene matches: 3. CDR3 region: CASSLAWTSGRNEQFF. CDR3 DNA: TGTGCCAGCAGCTTAGCGTGGACTAGCGGGAGAAATGAGCAGTTCTTC.

This chain joins TRBV9 and TRBJ1-2; 8 nucleotides line up with TRBD1. This CDR3 contains 15 residues. The V gene's germline CDR1 is SGDLS and CDR2 YYNGEE. Trimming cost V 0 bases and J 2 bases; bases outside gene matches: 3. CDR3 DNA sequence: TGTGCCAGCAGCGTAGGACAGGGGTCCAACTATGGCTACACCTTC. Protein product: CASSVGQGSNYGYTF.

This chain connects TRBV7-9 to TRBJ1-4, with TRBD1 as a possible D gene (6 bases). Germline V CDR1 and CDR2: SEHNR, FQNEAQ (reference sequence). V lost 5 bases to trimming and J lost 0 bases, with 10 bases between them. The CDR3 totals 15 residues. The CDR3 sequence: CASSQGLPTNEKLFF. The DNA for the CDR3 is TGTGCCAGCAGCCAGGGGCTCCCAACTAATGAAAAACTGTTTTTT.

For this clone: Compared with germline, one end of the junction differs, possibly owing to a read error. This sequence joins TRBV7-9 and TRBJ2-5; 9 bases align to TRBD1. The germline gives CDR1 SEHNR, CDR2 FQNEAQ (reference sequence). The length of the CDR3 is 13 residues. The CDR3 protein is CASSPLDRDRADF. DNA for the CDR3: TGTGCCAGCAGCCCCTTAGACCGGGACAGGGCGGACTTC.

V is TRBV7-8 and J is TRBJ2-1, with TRBD1 matching over 7 bases. The ends lost 5 bases at V and 4 bases at J; junction bases unmatched: 8. This CDR3 is 15 amino acids long. Germline V gives CDR1 SGHVS, CDR2 FQNEAQ. CDR3 DNA sequence: TGTGCCAGCAGCCCAGGACAGGTGGAATACAATGAGCAGTTCTTC. Translating it yields CASSPGQVEYNEQFF.

This rearrangement joins TRBV3-1 (or the pseudogene TRBV3-2) to TRBJ1-1, with TRBD1 identical over 7 bases. This CDR3 has 16 amino acids. The germline CDR1 and CDR2 sequences are LGHDT and YNNKEL (reference sequence). Trimming removed 1 base from V and 1 base from J; junction bases left unmatched: 6. The CDR3 region has the DNA TGTGCCAGCAGCCAAGGACAGGGTCTAGGGAACACTGAAGCTTTCTTT. Protein: CASSQGQGLGNTEAFF.

The chain's CDR3 is CASSLVVVQSEAFF. The DNA for the CDR3 is TGTGCCAGCAGCTTAGTGGTCGTTCAGTCTGAAGCTTTCTTT. The chain combines TRBV7-2 with TRBJ1-1; no definite D call. Germline V gene lookup returns CDR1 SGHTA and CDR2 FQGNSA. Trimming left V 1 base short and J 6 bases short, with 12 bases between. CDR3 length: 14 amino acids.

V and J are TRBV11-3 and TRBJ2-1; a weak D match, TRBD1 (6 bases). Trimming stripped 5 bases from V and 6 bases from J, with 20 bases between. The CDR3 extends over 16 amino acids. Germline loops: CDR1 SGHNT, CDR2 YENEEA. CDR3 coding DNA: TGTGCCAGCAGCCCAGGGGACCTGCTAGTAGGCAATGAGCAGTTCTTC. Protein: CASSPGDLLVGNEQFF.

In this sample, this clone turned up once. A read error may account for a junction end that differs from germline. This chain uses TRBV25-1 with TRBJ1-6; D gene unclear. The CDR3 runs to 14 residues. Germline lookup yields CDR1 MGHDK and CDR2 SYGVNS. CDR3 sequence: CASRESGSRSPLHF. The CDR3, as DNA: TGTGCCAGCAGGGAATCCGGGTCGAGATCACCCCTCCACTTT.

The rearrangement uses TRBV18 and TRBJ2-6; possibly TRBD1 for D (5 bases). This CDR3 is built from 15 residues. The V end was cut by 1 base, the J end by 1 base, with 5 bases between. CDR1 and CDR2 from the germline V gene are KGHSH and LQKENI. In DNA, the CDR3 is TGTGCCAGCTCACCACAGGGGTCTGGGGCCAACGTCCTGACTTTC. This translates into CASSPQGSGANVLTF.

The J gene is TRBJ1-1, the V gene TRBV28, with D perhaps matching TRBD1 (6 bases). The length of the CDR3 is 15 residues. CDR1 MDHEN and CDR2 SYDVKM come from the germline V gene. The V end lost 3 bases, the J end lost 0 bases, and 11 bases lay between the germline ends. The CDR3: CASSLGHTMNTEAFF. CDR3 sequence (DNA): TGTGCCAGCAGTTTGGGACACACCATGAACACTGAAGCTTTCTTT.

This sequence joins TRBV5-1 and TRBJ2-1, with 8 bases that match TRBD1. The V gene end was trimmed by 5 bases and the J gene end by 4 bases; junction bases not matched to a gene: 8. Per the germline V gene, CDR1 is SGHRS and CDR2 is YFSETQ. This CDR3 spans 15 amino acids. In DNA, the CDR3 is TGCGCCAGCAGTCAGTCGGGACAGGAGTACAATGAGCAGTTCTTC. Its translation: CASSQSGQEYNEQFF.

This clone was counted a single time. The chain combines TRBV5-4 with TRBJ1-1, with 8 bases lining up with TRBD1. Per the germline V gene, CDR1 is SGHNT and CDR2 is YYREEE (reference sequence). The CDR3 has 16 residues. V lost 0 bases and J lost 4; bases outside the gene matches: 8. The CDR3 reads CASSLGLQGVSTEAFF. The CDR3 nucleotides are TGTGCCAGCAGCTTGGGGCTACAGGGGGTCAGCACTGAAGCTTTCTTT.

The J gene is TRBJ1-3, the V gene TRBV15; 7 nucleotides align to TRBD1. J lost 1 base, V lost 2 bases, and 14 bases had no gene match. The CDR3 runs 19 residues. CDR1 and CDR2 from the germline V gene are LNHNV and YYDKDF (reference sequence). This chain's CDR3 is CATSRRLDFARGSGNTIYF. CDR3 bases: TGTGCCACCAGCAGAAGACTTGACTTCGCCAGGGGGTCTGGAAACACCATATATTTT.

This rearrangement joins TRBV6-2 or TRBV6-3 to TRBJ1-1, with 7 bases matching TRBD1. The CDR3 totals 12 residues. CDR1 and CDR2 (germline): MNHEY, SVGEGT. J lost 11 bases, V lost 7 bases, and 10 bases had no gene match. CDR3 coding DNA: TGTGCCAGCAACCCTCGGAGGGGGCTCGCTTTCTTT. Translated, it gives CASNPRRGLAFF.

The CDR3 nucleotides read TGTGCCAGCAGTTTTCCCAAGGGGGCCGGAGAGCAGTACTTC. This translates into CASSFPKGAGEQYF. The chain combines TRBV28 with TRBJ2-7; TRBD1 matches at 7 bases. V lost 3 bases to trimming and J lost 7 bases; unmatched junction nucleotides: 9. The germline V gene has CDR1 MDHEN and CDR2 SYDVKM. CDR3 length: 14 amino acids.

The chain uses TRBV19 and TRBJ2-5, with 7 bases aligning to TRBD1. There are 15 residues in the CDR3. Germline lookup yields CDR1 LNHDA and CDR2 SQIVND (reference sequence). Unmatched junction bases numbered 8, after V lost 3 bases and J lost 4 bases. CDR3 sequence: CASSIGQGVRETQYF. The CDR3 nucleotides are TGTGCCAGTAGTATCGGTCAGGGGGTCAGAGAGACCCAGTACTTC.